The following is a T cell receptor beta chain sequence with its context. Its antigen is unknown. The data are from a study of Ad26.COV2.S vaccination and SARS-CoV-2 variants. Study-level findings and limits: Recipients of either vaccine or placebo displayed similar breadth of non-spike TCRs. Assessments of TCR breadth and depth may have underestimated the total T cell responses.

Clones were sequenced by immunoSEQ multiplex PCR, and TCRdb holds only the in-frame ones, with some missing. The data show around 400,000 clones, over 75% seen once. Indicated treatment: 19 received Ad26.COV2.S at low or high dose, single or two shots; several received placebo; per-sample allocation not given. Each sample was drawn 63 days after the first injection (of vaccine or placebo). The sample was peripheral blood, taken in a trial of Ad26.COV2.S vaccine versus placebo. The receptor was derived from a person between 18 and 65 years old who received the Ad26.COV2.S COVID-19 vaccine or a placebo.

CDR3 region: CASSKYSADTRNTEAFF. The CDR3 DNA follows: TGTGCCAGCAGCAAGTACTCGGCGGACACTCGGAACACTGAAGCTTTCTTT. J is TRBJ1-1 and V is TRBV21-1; the table gives TRBD1 as D, unverified against the DNA. TRBV21-1 corresponds to a pseudogene. The CDR3 length is 17 residues.